This TCR beta chain stems from a study of shared clonotypes between healthy human individuals. Genomic DNA from each subset was divided evenly over several immunoSEQ plates. TCRdb's copy holds only in-frame clones and misses some; the assay was immunoSEQ multiplex PCR. Of approximately 320,000 clones listed, roughly 84% are singletons. Notes on the study in general: In general, naive subsets displayed greater estimated richness than memory subsets did.

Turning to this clone: Its antigen remains unknown. At the DNA level, this CDR3 is encoded by other sequences in the same sample as well.

Germline V gene data show CDR1 as MNHNY and CDR2 as SVGAGI (reference sequence). V was clipped by 5 bases and J by 3 bases; unmatched bases: 2. CDR3 length: 14 residues. The chain uses TRBV6-6 and TRBJ2-7, with TRBD2 identical over 12 bases. The source is a man younger than 35 in good health. Input material: memory CD8+ T cells sorted from blood. This sample's subset: CD45RO+ cells pooled with CCR7-negative TemRA cells. The CDR3 coding sequence is TGTGCCAGCAGTCCGACTAGCGGGGGCTACGAGCAGTACTTC. Amino acid sequence: CASSPTSGGYEQYF.